Listed here are 24 T cell receptor beta chains from one sample, sequenced in a study of blood T cell repertoires in COVID-19. Repertoires were generated with immunoSEQ multiplex PCR, while TCRdb's copy carries only in-frame clones and drops some. Found here are over 200,000 clones, 70% to 90% of them singletons; the top ten hold around 2.5%. Sequencing was performed on peripheral blood. The receptors were sampled from a woman aged 45-65 years with acute or convalescent COVID-19.

The rearrangement joins TRBV15 to TRBJ2-6; D uncertain. Germline V lookup: CDR1 LNHNV, CDR2 YYDKDF (reference sequence). Trimming shortened V by 0 bases and J by 0 bases, and 6 bases separated the two germline ends. This CDR3 spans 16 amino acids. In nucleotides, the CDR3 is TGTGCCACCAGCAGAGATTACAACTCTGGGGCCAACGTCCTGACTTTC. It codes for CATSRDYNSGANVLTF.

This chain links TRBV9 with TRBJ1-5, with TRBD1 as a possible D gene (6 bases). The CDR3 has 15 residues. CDR1 is SGDLS, CDR2 YYNGEE, per germline. V was clipped by 4 bases and J by 10 bases, with 21 bases between them. The CDR3 region is CASSPDSQQSAPQHF. CDR3 DNA sequence: TGTGCCAGCAGCCCGGACAGCCAGCAATCAGCCCCCCAGCATTTT.

This clone was seen just once. This rearrangement joins TRBV24-1 to TRBJ2-7; 7 nucleotides agree with TRBD1. Germline V CDR1 and CDR2: KGHDR, SFDVKD. The CDR3 totals 13 residues. J gave up 5 bases and V 4 bases, and 4 bases lay outside the gene matches. As DNA, the CDR3 is TGTGCCACCAGTGAAGGGGGCAAGGACGAGCAGTACTTC. Amino acids: CATSEGGKDEQYF.

This clone occurred once. The gene calls are TRBV5-1 and TRBJ1-2; no reliable D call. CDR1 is SGHRS and CDR2 is YFSETQ in the germline V gene. V lost 4 bases to trimming and J lost 2 bases, with 21 bases between them. This CDR3 region has 17 residues. CDR3 protein: CASSPILLGSGNYGYTF. The CDR3 coding sequence is TGCGCCAGCAGCCCGATATTGTTGGGGAGTGGAAACTATGGCTACACCTTC.

The V call is TRBV29-1, the J call TRBJ1-2; TRBD1 matches 11 bases. The CDR3 has 14 residues. With V trimmed by 0 bases and J by 10 bases, 7 bases remained unmatched. CDR1 SQVTM and CDR2 ANQGSEA come from the germline V gene. CDR3 DNA sequence: TGCAGCGTTGAAGAGGTTGGGACAGGGGGATTCTACACCTTC. It yields the protein CSVEEVGTGGFYTF.

Notes on this clone: Other nucleotide sequences from this sample produce the same CDR3. The V and J genes are TRBV9 and TRBJ2-3; a weak D match, TRBD2 (6 bases). The length of the CDR3 is 15 residues. V was shortened by 0 bases and J by 3 bases, with 11 bases between the two germline ends. CDR1 is SGDLS, CDR2 YYNGEE, per germline. CDR3 in amino acids: CASSVAGGTTDTQYF. The DNA of the CDR3 is TGTGCCAGCAGCGTAGCCGGAGGGACTACAGATACGCAGTATTTT.

V and J are TRBV7-6 and TRBJ1-6, with TRBD1 matching over 7 bases. Per germline, CDR1 SGHVS and CDR2 FNYEAQ. The length of the CDR3 is 15 residues. Trimming took 3 bases from V and 7 from J; bases not matched to a gene: 6. CDR3 bases: TGTGCCAGCAGCTTCAAAGGGGGCCGAAATTCACCCCTCCACTTT. Its translation: CASSFKGGRNSPLHF.

The chain joins TRBV18 to TRBJ1-2, with a weak D call TRBD1 (5 bases). This CDR3 spans 14 amino acids. Trimming left V 1 base short and J 3 bases short, with 9 bases between. Germline CDR1 and CDR2: KGHSH and LQKENI. CDR3 in DNA: TGTGCCAGCTCACCACAGGGACTATACTATGGCTACACCTTC. It is translated as CASSPQGLYYGYTF.

This clone occurred a few times. The V and J genes are TRBV6-5 and TRBJ1-3, with D hard to call. The CDR3 is 16 residues long. The germline gives CDR1 MNHEY, CDR2 SVGAGI. Trimming stripped 2 bases from V and 0 bases from J, with 11 bases between. CDR3 protein: CASSYAVVSSGNTIYF. As DNA, the CDR3 is TGTGCCAGCAGTTACGCGGTCGTAAGCTCTGGAAACACCATATATTTT.

The chain recombines TRBV6-5 with TRBJ1-1; a weak D match, TRBD1 (5 bases). Trimming removed 6 bases from V and 1 base from J, with 12 bases in between. This CDR3 region has 14 residues. The germline gives CDR1 MNHEY, CDR2 SVGAGI. The CDR3 DNA follows: TGTGCCAGCAGCGCAACAGGACCGAACACTGAAGCTTTCTTT. Its translation: CASSATGPNTEAFF.

In this sample, this clone turned up once. The gene calls are TRBV5-1 and TRBJ2-7; the D gene is possibly TRBD1 (5 bases). Trimming stripped 4 bases from V and 3 bases from J, with 8 bases between. From germline, CDR1 is SGHRS and CDR2 YFSETQ. The CDR3 totals 12 residues. The DNA of the CDR3 is TGCGCCAGCAGCCAAGACAGCTACGAGCAGTACTTC. It is translated as CASSQDSYEQYF.

The chain combines TRBV19 with TRBJ1-2, with D perhaps matching TRBD1 (6 bases). The V gene's germline CDR1 is LNHDA and CDR2 SQIVND (reference sequence). The CDR3 has 14 residues. V gave up 5 bases and J gave up 3 bases, with 13 bases separating them. The CDR3 loop reads CASSAQGSYYGYTF. CDR3 bases: TGTGCCAGTAGTGCACAGGGTTCTTACTATGGCTACACCTTC. Drawing the rest from reference TRBV19 and TRBJ1-2, the complete variable domain is DGGITQSPKYLFRKEGQNVTLSCEQNLNHDAMYWYRQDPGQGLRLIYYSQIVNDFQKGDIAEGYSVSREKKESFPLTVTSAQKNPTAFYLCASSAQGSYYGYTFGSGTRLTVV.

The rearrangement joins TRBV28 to TRBJ2-7; 9 bases are shared with TRBD1. CDR3 size: 15 residues. The germline CDR1 and CDR2 sequences are MDHEN and SYDVKM. V lost 5 bases to trimming and J lost 1 base; unmatched junction nucleotides: 6. CDR3 residues: CASSPGGTGSYEQYF. The CDR3 region has the DNA TGTGCCAGCAGTCCCGGTGGGACAGGGTCCTACGAGCAGTACTTC.

This sequence joins TRBV5-6 and TRBJ2-1; maybe TRBD1 (5 bases). Trimming took off 4 bases at V and 3 bases at J, with 20 bases between the two ends. The germline gives CDR1 SGHDT, CDR2 YYEEEE. The CDR3 has 17 residues. The CDR3 nucleotides are TGTGCCAGCAGCAAACAGTCAGGGTACAGAAACTACAATGAGCAGTTCTTC. It specifies CASSKQSGYRNYNEQFF.

The chain employs TRBV12-3 or TRBV12-4 and TRBJ1-2, with 7 bases identical to TRBD1. After removal of 11 bases from V and 3 bases from J, the junction contained 9 bases not matched to a gene. CDR3 length: 13 amino acids. CDR3 loop: CACHFTGDYGYTF. The CDR3, as DNA: TGTGCCTGCCACTTCACAGGGGACTATGGCTACACCTTC.

The chain recombines TRBV9 with TRBJ2-1; 10 bases align to TRBD2. The CDR3 has 17 residues. Germline assignment: CDR1 SGDLS and CDR2 YYNGEE. Trimming cost V 1 base and J 10 bases; bases outside gene matches: 14. Here the CDR3 DNA reads TGTGCCAGCAGCGTAAGCCCCGGGTCTAGCGGGAGCCGAGAGCAGTTCTTC. This encodes CASSVSPGSSGSREQFF.

The chain carries TRBV18 and TRBJ1-5, with 9 bases aligning to TRBD1. Per germline, CDR1 KGHSH and CDR2 LQKENI. Trimming cost V 3 bases and J 4 bases; bases outside gene matches: 4. The CDR3 is made up of 15 amino acids. The CDR3 DNA reads TGTGCCAGCTCACCGGCGGGGACAGGGAATCAGCCCCAGCATTTT. Protein sequence: CASSPAGTGNQPQHF. The whole variable domain, filled in from reference TRBV18 and TRBJ1-5, reads NAGVMQNPRHLVRRRGQEARLRCSPMKGHSHVYWYRQLPEEGLKFMVYLQKENIIDESGMPKERFSAEFPKEGPSILRIQQVVRGDSAAYFCASSPAGTGNQPQHFGDGTRLSIL.

This chain links TRBV7-2 with TRBJ1-2, with TRBD1 matching over 9 bases. The junction had 4 bases not matched to a gene; V was cut back by 4 bases and J by 4 bases. The CDR3 sequence is 14 residues long. Germline CDR1 reads SGHTA; CDR2 reads FQGNSA. The CDR3 region has the DNA TGTGCCAGCAGCTCGGGACAGGGAATCTATGGCTACACCTTC. The encoded protein is CASSSGQGIYGYTF.

This sequence joins TRBV6-2 or TRBV6-3 and TRBJ2-1; 7 bases align to TRBD2. The V gene's germline CDR1 is MNHEY and CDR2 SVGEGT. V was clipped by 0 bases and J by 7 bases; unmatched bases: 0. This CDR3 region has 13 residues. The DNA for the CDR3 is TGTGCCAGCAGTTACTCTAGCGGGAATGAGCAGTTCTTC. Protein: CASSYSSGNEQFF.

The chain carries TRBV21-1 and TRBJ1-5; the table calls TRBD1, which could not be checked here. TRBV21-1 is a pseudogene segment. There are 15 residues in the CDR3. The CDR3 here is CASSKDGTGNQPQHF. As DNA, the CDR3 is TGTGCCAGCAGCAAGGACGGGACAGGGAATCAGCCCCAGCATTTT.

This clone was observed once. The chain combines TRBV28 with TRBJ1-5; weak D call: TRBD1 (5 bases). Germline CDR1 MDHEN, CDR2 SYDVKM. With 2 bases removed from V and 3 bases from J, the gap between germline ends came to 14 bases. There are 16 residues in the CDR3. CDR3 region: CASSLGPRQHNQPQHF. CDR3 nucleotide sequence: TGTGCCAGCAGTTTAGGACCCCGACAGCACAATCAGCCCCAGCATTTT.

The chain couples TRBV11-2 to TRBJ2-2; 9 bases match TRBD2. The V and J ends lost 5 bases and 4 bases, in that order; junction bases with no gene match: 11. CDR1 and CDR2 (germline): SGHAT, FQNNGV. The CDR3 extends over 17 amino acids. The CDR3 sequence: CASSLLGAGGGTGELFF. The DNA of the CDR3 is TGTGCCAGCAGCCTCCTTGGAGCGGGAGGCGGCACCGGGGAGCTGTTTTTT.

The chain uses TRBV18 and TRBJ2-1; 7 nucleotides line up with TRBD1. The CDR3 runs 14 residues. With 3 bases clipped from V and 6 bases from J, the junction kept 5 bases outside the gene matches. CDR1 is KGHSH and CDR2 is LQKENI in the germline V gene. DNA of the CDR3: TGTGCCAGCTCACCTGACAGGGTAGGCAATGAGCAGTTCTTC. Translation gives CASSPDRVGNEQFF. Combining the CDR3 with reference TRBV18 and TRBJ2-1 gives the whole variable domain NAGVMQNPRHLVRRRGQEARLRCSPMKGHSHVYWYRQLPEEGLKFMVYLQKENIIDESGMPKERFSAEFPKEGPSILRIQQVVRGDSAAYFCASSPDRVGNEQFFGPGTRLTVL.

This chain uses TRBV28 with TRBJ2-1, with D possibly being TRBD1 (6 bases). The V end was cut by 5 bases, the J end by 6 bases, with 14 bases between. Germline assignment: CDR1 MDHEN and CDR2 SYDVKM. The CDR3 loop spans 14 amino acids. CDR3 amino acids: CASSGGHRINEQFF. DNA of the CDR3: TGTGCCAGCAGTGGGGGACACCGGATCAATGAGCAGTTCTTC.